This paragraph reports one T cell receptor (beta chain). This record comes from a study of Ad26.COV2.S vaccination and SARS-CoV-2 variants. Study-wide context: Participants got Ad26.COV2.S intramuscularly, once or twice 56 days apart.

Sequencing used immunoSEQ multiplex PCR; TCRdb keeps in-frame clones, though not all of them. The data show 350,000 to 600,000 clones, about 88% seen once. Documented treatment: 19 received Ad26.COV2.S at low or high dose, single or two shots; 5 received placebo; per-sample allocation not given. Collection of samples fell on day 63 after the first vaccine or placebo injection. The sequencing used peripheral blood, collected in a trial of Ad26.COV2.S vaccine versus placebo. The origin of this receptor is a person between 18 and 65 years old who received the Ad26.COV2.S COVID-19 vaccine or a placebo.

The CDR3, as DNA: TGTGCCTGGGGCGGCAAGGCTAATGAAAAACTGTTTTTT. Amino acid sequence: CAWGGKANEKLFF. The chain couples TRBV30 to TRBJ1-4; no clear D. This CDR3 has 13 amino acids. Germline V lookup: CDR1 GTSNPN, CDR2 SVGIG (reference sequence). V lost 5 bases and J lost 3, with 10 bases in between.